The 12 T cell receptor beta chains reported below all come from one sample, sequenced in a study of human T cells and chemical hapten exposure. One entry per CDR3 protein results from TCRdb running MiXCR on the RACE reads. The top ten hold 1.5% of the sample, which has 70,000 to 85,000 distinct CDR3 sequences, 8.6% seen once. Time point here: healthy volunteer bleed at 6 weeks. The template was total RNA from unfractionated whole blood. Sequenced: whole blood. The origin of the receptors is a male donor in good health. Some clones in this sample may be carry-over from other donors' samples.

This clonotype was counted at least ten times. The chain is built from TRBV7-9 and TRBJ2-7; D remains unclear. Germline V gene data show CDR1 as SEHNR and CDR2 as FQNEAQ (reference sequence). The CDR3 contains 13 residues. V gave up 1 base and J gave up 4 bases, with 8 bases separating them. Written as DNA, the CDR3 is TGTGCCAGCAGCTTAGGCTCAGCGTACGAGCAGTACTTC. It translates to CASSLGSAYEQYF. The full variable domain, its missing parts supplied by reference TRBV7-9 and TRBJ2-7, is DTGVSQNPRHKITKRGQNVTFRCDPISEHNRLYWYRQTLGQGPEFLTYFQNEAQLEKSRLLSDRFSAERPKGSFSTLEIQRTEQGDSAMYLCASSLGSAYEQYFGPGTRLTVT.

The chain uses TRBV5-6 and TRBJ2-4; 11 bases match TRBD2. V was pared by 0 bases and J by 6 bases, with 8 bases of the junction left unmatched. There are 17 residues in the CDR3. From germline, CDR1 is SGHDT and CDR2 YYEEEE. The CDR3 nucleotides are TGTGCCAGCAGCTTGGGGGTAGCGGGGGGGAAACGAAACATTCAGTACTTC. It is translated as CASSLGVAGGKRNIQYF.

This clonotype has only a few counts. The V and J genes are TRBV27 and TRBJ1-2; 8 bases map to TRBD1. The V and J ends lost 6 bases and 8 bases, in that order; junction bases with no gene match: 11. CDR3 length: 14 residues. Germline CDR1 and CDR2: MNHEY and SMNVEV (reference sequence). Written as DNA, the CDR3 is TGTGCCAGCAGATCGACAGGGGTCATGAGGGGCTACACCTTC. It encodes CASRSTGVMRGYTF.

The gene calls are TRBV20-1 and TRBJ1-5; a weak D match, TRBD1 (6 bases). The V and J ends lost 6 bases and 3 bases respectively, with 15 bases between them. CDR1 and CDR2 from the germline V gene are DFQATT and SNEGSKA (reference sequence). There are 14 residues in the CDR3. The CDR3 protein is CSARRGGFNQPQHF. The DNA of the CDR3 is TGCAGTGCGCGGAGGGGGGGCTTCAATCAGCCCCAGCATTTT.

The chain is built from TRBV20-1 and TRBJ2-3; TRBD2 is a possible D gene (5 bases). In germline, CDR1 is DFQATT, CDR2 SNEGSKA (reference sequence). The CDR3 loop spans 15 amino acids. Trimming removed 1 base at V and 2 bases at J, with 13 bases between. CDR3 protein: CSARGGSAPTDTQYF. In nucleotides, the CDR3 is TGCAGTGCTAGAGGAGGTAGCGCCCCCACAGATACGCAGTATTTT.

This clonotype was seen ten or more times. This chain uses TRBV5-1 with TRBJ2-3; D ambiguous. The CDR3 covers 12 residues. Germline V lookup: CDR1 SGHRS, CDR2 YFSETQ. V dropped 4 bases and J dropped 5 bases, with 8 bases sitting between them. The CDR3 DNA reads TGCGCCAGCAGCAGCCCCTTAGATACGCAGTATTTT. Its protein product is CASSSPLDTQYF.

At least ten counts were recorded for this clonotype. The chain carries TRBV7-8 and TRBJ1-1; D unresolved. This CDR3 comprises 14 residues. The germline V and J ends were trimmed by 1 base and 1 base, with 7 bases remaining between them. Germline V gene lookup returns CDR1 SGHVS and CDR2 FQNEAQ. The CDR3 loop is CASSLEVANTEAFF. The CDR3 DNA reads TGTGCCAGCAGCTTAGAGGTCGCGAACACTGAAGCTTTCTTT. Variable domain in full (rest from reference TRBV7-8 and TRBJ1-1): GAGVSQSPRYKVAKRGQDVALRCDPISGHVSLFWYQQALGQGPEFLTYFQNEAQLDKSGLPSDRFFAERPEGSVSTLKIQRTQQEDSAVYLCASSLEVANTEAFFGQGTRLTVV.

This chain uses TRBV4-2 with TRBJ2-2; weak D call: TRBD2 (6 bases). Trimming removed 2 bases from V and 7 bases from J, with 14 bases in between. CDR1 LGHNA and CDR2 YNFKEQ come from the germline V gene. The CDR3 has 15 amino acids. The CDR3 DNA reads as TGTGCCAGCAGCCAACGACAGCCGGGAGACGGGGAGCTGTTTTTT. It is translated as CASSQRQPGDGELFF.

The J gene is TRBJ1-2, the V gene TRBV20-1; 7 bases line up with TRBD1. V dropped 0 bases and J dropped 5; count of bases not matched to a gene: 18. From germline, CDR1 is DFQATT and CDR2 SNEGSKA (reference sequence). CDR3 size: 18 residues. CDR3 amino acids: CSARDGTEIRALEYGYTF. The CDR3, as DNA: TGCAGTGCTAGAGATGGGACAGAAATAAGAGCCCTAGAGTATGGCTACACCTTC.

There are a few counts of this clonotype. The rearrangement joins TRBV4-3 to TRBJ2-5; a weak D match, TRBD1 (6 bases). Germline V gene data show CDR1 as LGHNA and CDR2 as YSLEER. The CDR3 has 15 residues. Trimming took 0 bases from V and 0 from J, leaving 8 bases between them. The CDR3 DNA reads TGCGCCAGCAGCCAAGAGCAGGGGTACCAAGAGACCCAGTACTTC. Its translation is CASSQEQGYQETQYF.

In the case of this clonotype: Mismatch with germline at one junction end may stem from a read error. This chain links TRBV12-3 or TRBV12-4 with TRBJ1-1; D possibly corresponds to TRBD1 (5 bases). The CDR3 spans 12 residues. The CDR3 nucleotides read TGTGCCAGCAGTTTAGCGGGGCAGCCGGCAGACTTT. Translating it yields CASSLAGQPADF.

This clonotype was found a few times. The DNA of the CDR3 is TGTGCCAGCAGCTTAGGTACTGGGCGGGGAAGCTCCTACGAGCAGTACTTC. Translating gives CASSLGTGRGSSYEQYF. V and J are TRBV7-6 and TRBJ2-7, with D maybe TRBD2 (6 bases). CDR3 length: 17 residues. CDR1 SGHVS and CDR2 FNYEAQ come from the germline V gene. V lost 1 base, J lost 0 bases, and 16 bases lay in between.